The next 3 T cell receptor beta chains were all read from a single sample in a study of T-cell reconstitution after alpha-beta-depleted transplantation in children. Using unique molecular identifiers, the investigators prepared the TCRbeta library. TCRdb re-analysed the PCR reads in MiXCR, keeping a single row per CDR3 protein. This sample has 500,000 to 600,000 distinct CDR3 sequences, with 25% to 30% found just once. The source was PBMCs, collected before TCRalphabeta/CD19-depleted stem cell transplant. These receptors were taken from a boy under three years old with Wiskott-Aldrich syndrome, due to receive a stem cell transplant.

The CDR3 spells CATSRALDILAEAFF. The CDR3 region has the DNA TGTGCCACCAGCAGAGCTCTAGACATTTTGGCTGAAGCTTTCTTT. The chain combines TRBV15 with TRBJ1-1; D unclear. Germline V gene sequence: CDR1 LNHNV, CDR2 YYDKDF (reference sequence). The CDR3 covers 15 residues. V was cut by 1 base and J by 6 bases, with 15 bases left in between.

This clonotype was counted a single time. This chain links TRBV5-1 with TRBJ1-4, with TRBD1 as a possible D gene (5 bases). From germline, CDR1 is SGHRS and CDR2 YFSETQ. V dropped 4 bases and J dropped 5 bases, with 15 bases sitting between them. The CDR3 length is 15 residues. The DNA of the CDR3 is TGCGCCAGCAGCCTATATGGGACGGCCAATGAAAAACTGTTTTTT. Its translation: CASSLYGTANEKLFF. Drawing the rest from reference TRBV5-1 and TRBJ1-4, the complete variable domain is KAGVTQTPRYLIKTRGQQVTLSCSPISGHRSVSWYQQTPGQGLQFLFEYFSETQRNKGNFPGRFSGRQFSNSRSEMNVSTLELGDSALYLCASSLYGTANEKLFFGSGTQLSVL.

The table lists this clonotype with a few counts. The chain employs TRBV7-9 and TRBJ1-1; a possible D gene is TRBD1 (5 bases). CDR1 is SEHNR, CDR2 FQNEAQ, per germline (reference sequence). V lost 1 base and J 1 base, leaving 16 bases between the germline ends. The CDR3 runs 17 residues. This CDR3 reads CASSLGQGVSKNTEAFF. The CDR3 DNA follows: TGTGCCAGCAGCTTAGGGCAGGGCGTATCAAAGAACACTGAAGCTTTCTTT.